This TCR beta chain was recorded in a study of blood T cells in healthy people across ages. Study outcomes and limitations: Strong correlation existed between TCR beta diversity and naive T cell percentage. The long-lived group displayed more naive CD4+ cells, plus higher diversity, than the aged donors did.

This clonotype was observed a few times. As yet, its antigen is unknown. A second PCR, run for about 7 to 11 cycles, used a sample-barcoded 5' primer plus a J-beta primer mix. Tagging of each cDNA molecule was performed by a template-switch adaptor with 12 random nucleotides. Each of the samples gave a minimum of 2.5 million paired-end reads that contained CDR3. Each CDR3 protein is one row after TCRdb ran MiXCR on the 5' RACE reads. The sample has approximately 2,000,000 distinct CDR3 sequences; about two fifths are singletons. V lost 0 bases, J lost 2 bases, and 5 bases stayed unmatched. The germline V gene encodes CDR1 SGHRS and CDR2 YFSETQ. The length of the CDR3 is 16 residues.

This TCR was sampled from a human donor in good health. The sample consisted of blood. J is TRBJ2-1 and V is TRBV5-1; 7 bases fit TRBD1. As DNA, the CDR3 is TGCGCCAGCAGCTTGGGTGGACAGGTTCCCTACAATGAGCAGTTCTTC. The encoded protein is CASSLGGQVPYNEQFF.